Reported below is one T cell receptor (beta chain). The data were produced by immunoSEQ multiplex PCR, yet TCRdb's version contains in-frame clones alone and is incomplete. The profile covers over 70,000 clones, with 87% appearing a single time and 1.5% to 2% taken by the ten largest. This sample stems from a study of OX40 agonist ivuxolimab in advanced cancers. Germline V gives CDR1 LNHNV, CDR2 YYDKDF (reference sequence). V trimming: 0 bases; J trimming: 4 bases; junction bases outside the gene matches: 6. The CDR3 runs 16 residues. The receptor's source is an adult with an advanced solid tumor such as melanoma, head and neck, liver or kidney cancer. The sequenced sample was CD4+ or CD8+ T cells sorted from blood, obtained in a trial of the OX40 agonist ivuxolimab. The chain links TRBV15 to TRBJ2-5; TRBD2 matches 9 bases. DNA of the CDR3: TGTGCCACCAGCAGAGAGGGCGGGGGGGAAAGAGAGACCCAGTACTTC. The encoded protein is CATSREGGGERETQYF.